The T cell receptor (beta chain) described here comes from a study of prognosis after radiotherapy for stage I lung cancer. Uniform node negativity on CT and PET/CT characterised the cohort, and no patient had undergone prior chemotherapy or radiotherapy or presented other malignancies. Peripheral blood samples of six milliliters were drawn at each of two time points. Points from the study as a whole: It was not determined whether the expanded TCR clones were tumor-specific.

TCR beta CDR3 amplification from genomic DNA was performed by two-round multiplex PCR. Primers specific to each TRBV and TRBJ gene drove first-round PCR. TCRdb passed the multiplex PCR reads through MiXCR, listing each CDR3 protein once. The sample gives over 20,000 distinct CDR3 sequences, around 36% of which show up once; approximately 67% is in the top ten. In the case of this clonotype: The target antigen is unknown.

V shed 3 bases, J shed 4 bases, and the junction held 6 bases outside the gene matches. This CDR3 is 15 amino acids long. Germline CDR1 reads SGHAT; CDR2 reads FQNNGV. V gene TRBV11-2 combines with J gene TRBJ2-3; 8 bases match TRBD2. The specimen was PBMCs, collected before or after stereotactic body radiation therapy (not recorded which). The source of this sequence is a donor at least 50 years old with non-small cell lung cancer. Here the CDR3 DNA reads TGTGCCAGCAGCTTCGGGGGGGGGCGTTCAGATACGCAGTATTTT. It encodes CASSFGGGRSDTQYF. The full variable domain, with the rest looked up from reference TRBV11-2 and TRBJ2-3, is EAGVAQSPRYKIIEKRQSVAFWCNPISGHATLYWYQQILGQGPKLLIQFQNNGVVDDSQLPKDRFSAERLKGVDSTLKIQPAKLEDSAVYLCASSFGGGRSDTQYFGPGTRLTVL.